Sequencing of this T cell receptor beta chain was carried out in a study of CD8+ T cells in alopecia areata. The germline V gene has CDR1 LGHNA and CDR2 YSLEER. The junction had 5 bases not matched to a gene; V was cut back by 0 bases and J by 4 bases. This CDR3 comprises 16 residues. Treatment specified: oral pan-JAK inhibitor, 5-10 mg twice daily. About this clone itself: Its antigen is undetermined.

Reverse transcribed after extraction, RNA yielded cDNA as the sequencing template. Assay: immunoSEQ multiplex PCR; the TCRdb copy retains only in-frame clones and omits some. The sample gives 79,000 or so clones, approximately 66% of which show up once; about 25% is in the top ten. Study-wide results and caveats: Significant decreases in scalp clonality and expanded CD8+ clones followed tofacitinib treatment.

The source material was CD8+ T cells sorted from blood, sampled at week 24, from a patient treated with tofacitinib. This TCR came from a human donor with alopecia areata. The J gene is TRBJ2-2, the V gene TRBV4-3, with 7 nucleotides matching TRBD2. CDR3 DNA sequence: TGCGCCAGCAGCCAAGACGGCCTAGCGGTCACCGGGGAGCTGTTTTTT. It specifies CASSQDGLAVTGELFF.